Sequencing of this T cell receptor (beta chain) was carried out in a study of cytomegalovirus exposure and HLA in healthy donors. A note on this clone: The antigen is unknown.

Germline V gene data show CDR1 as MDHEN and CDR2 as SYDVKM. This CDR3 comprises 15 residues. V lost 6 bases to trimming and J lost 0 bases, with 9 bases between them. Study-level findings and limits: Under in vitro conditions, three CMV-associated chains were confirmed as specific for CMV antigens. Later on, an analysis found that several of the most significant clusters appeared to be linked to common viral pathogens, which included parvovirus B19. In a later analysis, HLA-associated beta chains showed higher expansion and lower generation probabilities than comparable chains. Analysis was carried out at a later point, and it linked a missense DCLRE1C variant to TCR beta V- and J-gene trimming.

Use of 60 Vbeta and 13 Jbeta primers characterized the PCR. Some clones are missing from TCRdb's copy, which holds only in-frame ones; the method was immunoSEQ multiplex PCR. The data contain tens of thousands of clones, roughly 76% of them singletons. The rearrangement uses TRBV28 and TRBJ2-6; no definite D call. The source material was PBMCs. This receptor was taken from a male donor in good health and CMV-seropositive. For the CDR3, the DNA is TGTGCCAGCAGCTCATACAGCTCTGGGGCCAACGTCCTGACTTTC. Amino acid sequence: CASSSYSSGANVLTF.